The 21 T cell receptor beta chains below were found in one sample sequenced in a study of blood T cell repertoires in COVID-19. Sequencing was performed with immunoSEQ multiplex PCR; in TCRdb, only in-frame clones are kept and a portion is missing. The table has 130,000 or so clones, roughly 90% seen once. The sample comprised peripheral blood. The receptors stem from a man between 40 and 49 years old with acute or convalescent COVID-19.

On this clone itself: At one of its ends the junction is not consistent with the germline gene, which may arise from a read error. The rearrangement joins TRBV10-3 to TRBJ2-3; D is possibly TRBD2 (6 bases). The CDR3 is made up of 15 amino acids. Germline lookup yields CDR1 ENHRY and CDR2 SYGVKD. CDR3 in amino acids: CASQVGDTSTGTQYF. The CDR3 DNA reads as TGTGCCTCCCAGGTGGGGGATACTAGCACAGGTACGCAGTATTTT.

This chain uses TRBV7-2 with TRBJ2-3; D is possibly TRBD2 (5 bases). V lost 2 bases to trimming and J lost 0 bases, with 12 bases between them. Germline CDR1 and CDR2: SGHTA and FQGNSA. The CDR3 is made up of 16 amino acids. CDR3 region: CASSLRISGSTDTQYF. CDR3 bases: TGTGCCAGCAGCTTAAGGATCAGCGGCAGCACAGATACGCAGTATTTT.

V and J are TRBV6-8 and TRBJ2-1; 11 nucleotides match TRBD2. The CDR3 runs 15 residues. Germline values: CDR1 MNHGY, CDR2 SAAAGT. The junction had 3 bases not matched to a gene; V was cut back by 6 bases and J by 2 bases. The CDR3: CASSLGLAAYNEQFF. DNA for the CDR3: TGTGCCAGCAGCCTGGGACTAGCGGCCTACAATGAGCAGTTCTTC.

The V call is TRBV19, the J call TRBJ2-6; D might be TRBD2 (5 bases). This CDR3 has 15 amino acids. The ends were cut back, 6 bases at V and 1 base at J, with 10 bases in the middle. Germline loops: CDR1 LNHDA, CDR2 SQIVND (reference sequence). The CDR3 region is CASREVGSGANVLTF. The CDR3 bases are TGTGCCAGTAGGGAGGTGGGGTCTGGGGCCAACGTCCTGACTTTC.

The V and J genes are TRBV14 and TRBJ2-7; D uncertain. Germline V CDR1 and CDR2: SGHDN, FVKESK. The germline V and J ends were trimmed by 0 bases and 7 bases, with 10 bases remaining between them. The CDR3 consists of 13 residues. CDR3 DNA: TGTGCCAGCAGCCAAGATCGCATCGGGGAGCAGTACTTC. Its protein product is CASSQDRIGEQYF.

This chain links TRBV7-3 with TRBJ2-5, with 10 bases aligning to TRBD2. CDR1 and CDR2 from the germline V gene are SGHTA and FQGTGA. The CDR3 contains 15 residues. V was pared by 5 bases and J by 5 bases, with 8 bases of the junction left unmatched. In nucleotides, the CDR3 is TGTGCCAGCAGCCTGTCAGCGGGGGGGCACGAGACCCAGTACTTC. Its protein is CASSLSAGGHETQYF. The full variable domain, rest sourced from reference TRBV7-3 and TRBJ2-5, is GAGVSQTPSNKVTEKGKYVELRCDPISGHTALYWYRQSLGQGPEFLIYFQGTGAADDSGLPNDRFFAVRPEGSVSTLKIQRTERGDSAVYLCASSLSAGGHETQYFGPGTRLLVL.

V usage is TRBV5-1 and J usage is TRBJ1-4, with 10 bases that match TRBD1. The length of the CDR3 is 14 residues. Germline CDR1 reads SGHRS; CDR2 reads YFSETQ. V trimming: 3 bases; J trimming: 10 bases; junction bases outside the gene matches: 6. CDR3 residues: CASSSGTGDRKLFF. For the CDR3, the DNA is TGCGCCAGCAGCTCCGGGACAGGGGATCGAAAACTGTTTTTT.

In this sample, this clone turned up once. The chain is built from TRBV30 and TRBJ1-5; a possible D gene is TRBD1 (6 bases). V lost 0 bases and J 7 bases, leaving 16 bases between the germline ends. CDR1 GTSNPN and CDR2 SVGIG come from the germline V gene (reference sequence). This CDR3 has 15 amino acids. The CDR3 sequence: CAWSVIGGARQPQHF. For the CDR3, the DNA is TGTGCCTGGAGTGTTATTGGGGGGGCAAGACAGCCCCAGCATTTT. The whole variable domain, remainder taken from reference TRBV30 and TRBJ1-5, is SQTIHQWPATLVQPVGSPLSLECTVEGTSNPNLYWYRQAAGRGLQLLFYSVGIGQISSEVPQNLSASRPQDRQFILSSKKLLLSDSGFYLCAWSVIGGARQPQHFGDGTRLSIL.

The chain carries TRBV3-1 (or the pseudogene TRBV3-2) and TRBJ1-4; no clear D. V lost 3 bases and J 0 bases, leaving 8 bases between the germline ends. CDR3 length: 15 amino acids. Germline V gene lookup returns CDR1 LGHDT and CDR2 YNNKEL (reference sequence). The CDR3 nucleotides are TGTGCCAGCAGCCAGGTGGGAGCAACTAATGAAAAACTGTTTTTT. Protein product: CASSQVGATNEKLFF.

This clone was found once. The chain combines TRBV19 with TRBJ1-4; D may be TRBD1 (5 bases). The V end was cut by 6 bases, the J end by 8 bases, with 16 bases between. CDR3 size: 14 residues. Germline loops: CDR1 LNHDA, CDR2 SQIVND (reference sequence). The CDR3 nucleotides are TGTGCCAGTAGCTCCGGGACTGCGGGGGAAAAACTGTTTTTT. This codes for CASSSGTAGEKLFF.

CDR3 sequence: CASSQDASRGGNTIYF. The CDR3 DNA follows: TGCGCCAGCAGCCAAGATGCCAGTCGAGGTGGAAACACCATATATTTT. The chain has TRBV4-3 and TRBJ1-3; no reliable D call. The V gene's germline CDR1 is LGHNA and CDR2 YSLEER. The CDR3 contains 16 residues. V was trimmed by 0 bases and J by 3 bases, leaving 12 bases between them.

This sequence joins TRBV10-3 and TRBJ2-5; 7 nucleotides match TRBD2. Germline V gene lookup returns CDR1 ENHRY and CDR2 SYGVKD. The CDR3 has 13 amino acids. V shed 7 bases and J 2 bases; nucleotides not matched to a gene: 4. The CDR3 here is CAIKEGGQETQYF. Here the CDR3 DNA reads TGTGCCATCAAGGAGGGAGGGCAAGAGACCCAGTACTTC.

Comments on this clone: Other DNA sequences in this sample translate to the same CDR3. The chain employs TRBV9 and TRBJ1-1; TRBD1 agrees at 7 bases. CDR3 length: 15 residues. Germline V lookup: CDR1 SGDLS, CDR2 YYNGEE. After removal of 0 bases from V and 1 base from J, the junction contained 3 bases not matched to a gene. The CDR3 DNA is TGTGCCAGCAGCGTAGAGGGGGCCTCGAACACTGAAGCTTTCTTT. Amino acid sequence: CASSVEGASNTEAFF.

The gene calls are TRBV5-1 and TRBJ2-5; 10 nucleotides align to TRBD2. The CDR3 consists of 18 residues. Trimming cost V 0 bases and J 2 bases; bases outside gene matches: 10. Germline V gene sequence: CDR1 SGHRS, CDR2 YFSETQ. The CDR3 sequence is CASSLARSTSGAQETQYF. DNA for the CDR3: TGCGCCAGCAGCTTGGCCCGCTCAACTAGCGGGGCACAAGAGACCCAGTACTTC.

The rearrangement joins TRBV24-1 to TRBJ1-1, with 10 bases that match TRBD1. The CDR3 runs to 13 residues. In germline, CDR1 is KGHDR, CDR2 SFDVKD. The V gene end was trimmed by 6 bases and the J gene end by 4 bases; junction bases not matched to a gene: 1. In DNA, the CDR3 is TGTGCCACCAGTAGGGACAGGGGCACTGAAGCTTTCTTT. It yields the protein CATSRDRGTEAFF.

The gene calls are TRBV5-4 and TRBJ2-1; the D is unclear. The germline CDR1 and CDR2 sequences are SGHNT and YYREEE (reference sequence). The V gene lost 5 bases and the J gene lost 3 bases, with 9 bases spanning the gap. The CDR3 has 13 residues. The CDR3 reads CASRPDNYNEQFF. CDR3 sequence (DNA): TGTGCCAGCAGACCAGACAACTACAATGAGCAGTTCTTC.

The CDR3 protein is CAWSVGRTGGRDNSPLHF. In nucleotides, the CDR3 is TGTGCCTGGAGTGTAGGTCGGACCGGGGGACGCGATAATTCACCCCTCCACTTT. The V and J genes are TRBV30 and TRBJ1-6, with D perhaps matching TRBD1 (5 bases). CDR3 length equals 18 residues. Germline CDR1 is GTSNPN and CDR2 is SVGIG (reference sequence). Trimming took 0 bases from V and 5 from J, leaving 20 bases between them.

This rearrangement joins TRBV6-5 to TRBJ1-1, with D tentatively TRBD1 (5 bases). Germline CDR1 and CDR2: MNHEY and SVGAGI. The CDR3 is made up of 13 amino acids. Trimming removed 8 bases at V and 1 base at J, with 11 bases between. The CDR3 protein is CASAGGGNTEAFF. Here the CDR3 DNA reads TGTGCCAGCGCAGGCGGGGGGAACACTGAAGCTTTCTTT.

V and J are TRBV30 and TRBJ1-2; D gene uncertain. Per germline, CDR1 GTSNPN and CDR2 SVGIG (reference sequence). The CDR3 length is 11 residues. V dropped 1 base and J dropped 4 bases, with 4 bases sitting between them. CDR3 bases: TGTGCCTGGAGTGCGAGCTATGGCTACACCTTC. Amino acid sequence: CAWSASYGYTF.

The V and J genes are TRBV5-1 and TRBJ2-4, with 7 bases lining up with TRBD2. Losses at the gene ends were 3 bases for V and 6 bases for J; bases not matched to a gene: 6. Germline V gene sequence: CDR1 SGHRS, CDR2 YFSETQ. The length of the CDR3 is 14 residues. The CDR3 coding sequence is TGCGCCAGCAGCTGGGGGGGAACAGCAAACATTCAGTACTTC. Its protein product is CASSWGGTANIQYF.

CDR3 sequence: CASSTGQGTDTQYF. The CDR3 coding sequence is TGTGCCAGTAGTACGGGACAGGGGACAGATACGCAGTATTTT. This chain links TRBV19 with TRBJ2-3; 10 nucleotides match TRBD1. The trim removed 4 bases at V and 3 bases at J, leaving 1 base unmatched. Germline CDR1 LNHDA, CDR2 SQIVND (reference sequence). CDR3 length: 14 amino acids. Full variable domain (remainder filled in from reference TRBV19 and TRBJ2-3): DGGITQSPKYLFRKEGQNVTLSCEQNLNHDAMYWYRQDPGQGLRLIYYSQIVNDFQKGDIAEGYSVSREKKESFPLTVTSAQKNPTAFYLCASSTGQGTDTQYFGPGTRLTVL.